This is a list of T cell receptor beta chains from one sample in a study of T cell changes during pregnancy in multiple sclerosis. Method: immunoSEQ multiplex PCR; TCRdb's copy keeps in-frame clones and lacks some. The sample consists of 20,000 to 30,000 clones, more than 75% of them appearing once. This specimen consisted of CD8+ T cells from peripheral blood mononuclear cells, obtained in the third trimester of pregnancy. These receptors were taken from a female donor in good health, enrolled as a control in a pregnancy study. The CDR3 runs from the conserved cysteine through the conserved F or W. D genes are given only for firm matches. Clone size is stated in some rows and not others, as once, few, many or a class when expanded.

TRBV10-3	-	TRBD1	TRBJ2-7	TGTGCCGGCCGGACAGGGGCAACGTACGAGCAGTACTTC	CAGRTGATYEQYF
TRBV30	few	TRBD2	TRBJ2-3	TGTGCCTGGAGTGTACTAGAGACTAGCGGAGCCAGTACGCAGTATTTT	CAWSVLETSGASTQYF
TRBV19	-	TRBD2	TRBJ2-3	TGTGCCAGTAGTATACTAGCGGGGGAGGGTAAAGATACGCAGTATTTT	CASSILAGEGKDTQYF
TRBV7-9	-	-	TRBJ2-2	TGTGCCAGCGAGAGGGTAGGATTGGCCGGGGAGCTGTTTTTT	CASERVGLAGELFF
TRBV7-9	once	TRBD2	TRBJ2-2	TGTGCCAGCAGCCCCCTAACTAGCGGGAGACATTCCGGGGAGCTGTTTTTT	CASSPLTSGRHSGELFF
TRBV10-3	-	TRBD2	TRBJ2-2	TGTGCCATTGGGACTAGCGGGGGGTTTGGGGAGCTGTTTTTT	CAIGTSGGFGELFF
TRBV1	-	-	TRBJ2-1	TGCACCAGCAGCCAGGAAGGACTGGCACCGGATAATGAGCAGTTCTTC	CTSSQEGLAPDNEQFF
TRBV7-9	-	-	TRBJ2-3	TGTGCCAGCAGCTTAGAGGGGGGGGGAAGCACAGATACGCAGTATTTT	CASSLEGGGSTDTQYF
TRBV14	-	TRBD1	TRBJ2-1	TGTGCCAGCAGCCAAGAAGACAGGGGGTTCAACAATGAGCAGTTCTTC	CASSQEDRGFNNEQFF
TRBV7-9	-	-	TRBJ1-2	TGTGCCAGCAGCCCCCCCCAGGGTGACTATGGCTACACCTTC	CASSPPQGDYGYTF
TRBV30	-	TRBD2	TRBJ2-5	TGTGCCTGGAAGATGGGGGGGGAGAGTGAGACCCAGTACTTC	CAWKMGGESETQYF
TRBV5-6	-	-	TRBJ2-7	TGTGCCAGCAGCTTGGGGACTTGGGAGGTCTACGAGCAGTACTTC	CASSLGTWEVYEQYF
TRBV11-2	-	-	TRBJ2-1	TGTGCCAGCAGCTTAGTCGAAACTAGACACAATGAGCAGTTCTTC	CASSLVETRHNEQFF
TRBV7-8	-	TRBD2	TRBJ2-2	TGTGCCAGCAGCTTGCCTTCCGGGGGGAAGGTGAGCACCGGGGAGCTGTTTTTT	CASSLPSGGKVSTGELFF
TRBV6-5	once	TRBD1	TRBJ1-2	TGTGCCAGCAGCCTCCTGACCACAGGGGCGGAAGGCTACACCTTC	CASSLLTTGAEGYTF
TRBV19	-	-	TRBJ1-2	TGTGCCAGTAGTATTAGCTTGGGGGCAGGGACGGCTGGCTACACCTTC	CASSISLGAGTAGYTF
TRBV19	-	-	TRBJ2-7	TGTGCCAGTAGCATTGACCCAGGCTCCTACGAGCAGTACTTC	CASSIDPGSYEQYF
TRBV7-2	-	TRBD2	TRBJ2-7	TGTGCCAGCAGCTCTACTAGCGCGCGGGGCCAGTACTTC	CASSSTSARGQYF
TRBV6-1	-	-	TRBJ2-2	TGTGCCAGCAGCAGGGACACCGGGGAGCTGTTTTTT	CASSRDTGELFF
TRBV4-1	few	-	TRBJ1-1	TGCGCCAGCAGCCAAGGCGCTAGCGAAGCTTTCTTT	CASSQGASEAFF
TRBV5-1	few	-	TRBJ2-7	TGCGCCAGCAGCTTGGGCGATACCTACGAGCAGTACTTC	CASSLGDTYEQYF
TRBV5-6	-	-	TRBJ2-7	TGTGCCAGCAGCTTGGGACTCATCTCCTACGAGCAGTACTTC	CASSLGLISYEQYF
TRBV7-8	-	-	TRBJ1-4	TGTGCCAGCACCACTACGGTTGCTACTAATGAAAAACTGTTTTTT	CASTTTVATNEKLFF
TRBV2	once	TRBD1	TRBJ2-7	TGTGCCAGCGACCCAGGAGGGACAGGGACCTACGAGCAGTACTTC	CASDPGGTGTYEQYF
TRBV7-9	-	TRBD1	TRBJ1-2	TGTGCCTCTACGTCGTCCAGGGGGGAACCGATCTTC	CASTSSRGEPIF
TRBV7-6	-	TRBD2	TRBJ2-1	TGTGCCAGCAGAAGCGGGAGGGTGCTCGATGAGCAGTTCTTC	CASRSGRVLDEQFF
TRBV9	-	TRBD1	TRBJ2-7	TGTGCCAGCAGCTCCGGGACAGGGGGCTACGAGCAGTACTTC	CASSSGTGGYEQYF
TRBV5-8	-	-	TRBJ1-1	TGTGCCAGCAGCTTGGTCTCGTTCAACACTGAAGCTTTCTTT	CASSLVSFNTEAFF
TRBV7-8	-	TRBD2	TRBJ2-7	TGTGCCAGCAGCAATGGACTAGCTTGGGAGCAGTACTTC	CASSNGLAWEQYF